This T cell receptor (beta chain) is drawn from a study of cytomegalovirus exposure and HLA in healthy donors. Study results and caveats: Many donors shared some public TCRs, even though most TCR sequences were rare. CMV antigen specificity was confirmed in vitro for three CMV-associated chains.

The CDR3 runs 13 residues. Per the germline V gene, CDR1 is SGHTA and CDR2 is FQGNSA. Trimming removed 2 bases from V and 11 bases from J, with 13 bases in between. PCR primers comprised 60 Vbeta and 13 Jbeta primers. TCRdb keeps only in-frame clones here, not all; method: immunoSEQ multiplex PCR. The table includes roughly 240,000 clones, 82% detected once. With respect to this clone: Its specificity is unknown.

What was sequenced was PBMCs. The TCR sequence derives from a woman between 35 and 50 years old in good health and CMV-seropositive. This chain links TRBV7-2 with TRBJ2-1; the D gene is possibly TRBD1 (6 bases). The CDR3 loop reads CASSLLQGGQQFF. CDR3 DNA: TGTGCCAGCAGCTTACTGCAAGGGGGTCAGCAGTTCTTC.